This T cell receptor (beta chain) comes out of a study of blood T cell repertoires in COVID-19. About the study: Acute and convalescent COVID-19 specimens originated in the United States, Italy and Spain.

In the authors' workflow: Reference gene primers were amplified, and this amplification served to estimate nucleated cell counts. TCRdb's table, derived via immunoSEQ multiplex PCR, lists solely in-frame clones and lacks some. For V, J and clone size, that table is used; D and trimming come from the DNA. The sample holds approximately 130,000 clones, 85% to 90% seen once. Germline V lookup: CDR1 KGHSH, CDR2 LQKENI. CDR3 size: 13 residues. The germline V and J ends were trimmed by 0 bases and 4 bases, with 6 bases remaining between them. The sequenced sample consisted of peripheral blood. The TCR sequence derives from a man between 70 and 80 years old with active or convalescent COVID-19. V is TRBV18 and J is TRBJ2-5, with unresolved D. Here the CDR3 DNA reads TGTGCCAGCTCACCACCCTCCCCAGAGACCCAGTACTTC. Protein sequence: CASSPPSPETQYF.